This T cell receptor beta chain was recorded in a study of a mutant IDH1 vaccine in newly diagnosed glioma. Study background: Most patients had received both radiotherapy and temozolomide, the prior options being radiotherapy, temozolomide, or both. V12 occurred at week 35 and V13 at week 47. Study-level results: Researchers report vaccine-induced immune responses in about 94% of patients.

The length of the CDR3 is 16 residues. In germline, CDR1 is MNHEY, CDR2 SMNVEV (reference sequence). Time point noted: week 35, safety follow-up. Topical imiquimod was applied with each vaccine dose, which held 300 ug of mutant IDH1 20-mer peptide. Using immunoSEQ multiplex PCR, the repertoire was profiled, and TCRdb retains in-frame clones only, with some absent. The repertoire holds around 69,000 clones, with around 90% as singletons. In this sample, this clone turned up once. Its antigen is still unknown. The source material was PBMCs, sampled from a glioma patient whose treatment included an IDH1 peptide vaccine. The chain carries TRBV27 and TRBJ2-5, with D maybe TRBD2 (6 bases). The J call is doubtful: the DNA matches TRBJ2-7 better. The sequence was collected from a man aged 25-45 years with glioma. CDR3 region: CASSPSVGGEIYEQYF. The CDR3 DNA is TGTGCCAGCAGTCCATCCGTGGGGGGTGAGATCTACGAGCAGTACTTC.